Below, 29 T cell receptor beta chains from the same sample are listed, as sequenced in a study of cytomegalovirus exposure and HLA in healthy donors. Vbeta (60) and Jbeta (13) primers were used in the PCR. Method: immunoSEQ multiplex PCR; TCRdb's copy keeps in-frame clones and lacks some. This table holds under 200,000 clones, 75% to 90% found once. Input material: PBMCs. These receptors were collected from a male donor in good health and CMV-seropositive.

This clone was picked up one time. The CDR3 region has the DNA TGTGCCAGCAGCCAAGATACACATCAGGGAGGCTACACCTTC. It codes for CASSQDTHQGGYTF. The genes are TRBV14 and TRBJ1-2, with a weak D call TRBD1 (5 bases). The CDR3 totals 14 residues. V was shortened by 0 bases and J by 8 bases, with 13 bases between the two germline ends. CDR1 and CDR2 from the germline V gene are SGHDN and FVKESK.

The chain joins TRBV7-9 to TRBJ2-5, with TRBD1 matching over 9 bases. The DNA end lines up better with TRBJ2-7; the J call may be wrong. In germline, CDR1 is SEHNR, CDR2 FQNEAQ (reference sequence). This CDR3 is built from 14 residues. CDR3 loop: CASSLGQGIYEQYF. CDR3 bases: TGTGCCAGCAGCCTAGGACAGGGGATCTACGAGCAGTACTTC.

This clone was seen more than once but under ten times. V and J are TRBV5-4 and TRBJ1-5; D unclear. CDR3 length: 15 amino acids. Germline values: CDR1 SGHNT, CDR2 YYREEE (reference sequence). V lost 3 bases to trimming and J lost 0 bases, with 10 bases between them. In nucleotides, the CDR3 is TGTGCCAGCAGCTGGAGTCCGAATAGCAATCAGCCCCAGCATTTT. Residues: CASSWSPNSNQPQHF.

The chain combines TRBV7-2 with TRBJ2-7; 7 nucleotides agree with TRBD1. Per the germline V gene, CDR1 is SGHTA and CDR2 is FQGNSA. The junction had 17 bases not matched to a gene; V was cut back by 5 bases and J by 7 bases. The CDR3 runs to 16 residues. CDR3 region: CASSPGFHDRAGEQYF. In nucleotides, the CDR3 is TGTGCCAGCAGCCCCGGCTTTCACGACAGGGCGGGTGAGCAGTACTTC.

This rearrangement joins TRBV6-5 to TRBJ2-2; no definite D call. Trimming removed 6 bases from V and 4 bases from J, with 15 bases in between. The V gene's germline CDR1 is MNHEY and CDR2 SVGAGI. The CDR3 contains 15 residues. CDR3 region: CASSPSRVTTGELFF. CDR3 DNA sequence: TGTGCCAGCAGCCCATCGCGCGTCACCACCGGGGAGCTGTTTTTT.

A word on this clone: The germline gene is not matched at one end of the junction; a read error may be the cause. The gene calls are TRBV7-9 and TRBJ2-1; D perhaps matches TRBD2 (5 bases). This CDR3 is 16 amino acids long. The germline V gene has CDR1 SEHNR and CDR2 FQNEAQ (reference sequence). CDR3 DNA sequence: TGTTCCAGCAGCTTAGTGTCGAGGGAGACGAGGAATGAGCAGTTCTTC. This translates into CSSSLVSRETRNEQFF.

This chain uses TRBV6-6 with TRBJ2-4; TRBD2 is a possible D gene (6 bases). V was clipped by 2 bases and J by 0 bases, with 11 bases between them. CDR1 and CDR2 from the germline V gene are MNHNY and SVGAGI (reference sequence). This CDR3 spans 16 amino acids. Here the CDR3 DNA reads TGTGCCAGCAGTTACGAGGGAGCGGGAGCCAAAAACATTCAGTACTTC. As protein: CASSYEGAGAKNIQYF.

Remarks on this clone: Other DNA sequences in this specimen translate into the identical CDR3. The chain carries TRBV9 and TRBJ1-1; D is possibly TRBD1 (6 bases). Germline-derived CDR1 and CDR2 are SGDLS and YYNGEE. The CDR3 runs 15 residues. The V gene lost 0 bases and the J gene lost 0 bases, with 9 bases spanning the gap. CDR3 amino acids: CASSVGGGLNTEAFF. The CDR3 DNA sequence: TGTGCCAGCAGCGTAGGAGGGGGATTGAACACTGAAGCTTTCTTT.

This clone has just a few counts. The chain has TRBV29-1 and TRBJ2-5; TRBD1 matches at 9 bases. This CDR3 spans 13 amino acids. The germline V gene encodes CDR1 SQVTM and CDR2 ANQGSEA. V dropped 8 bases and J dropped 4; count of bases not matched to a gene: 8. CDR3 nucleotides: TGCAGCTTCGACAGGGGGAGAGGAGAGACCCAGTACTTC. This encodes CSFDRGRGETQYF.

The V call is TRBV7-9, the J call TRBJ1-2; 7 nucleotides agree with TRBD1. This CDR3 region has 17 residues. Per the germline V gene, CDR1 is SEHNR and CDR2 is FQNEAQ (reference sequence). V lost 0 bases to trimming and J lost 4 bases; unmatched junction nucleotides: 11. CDR3 region: CASSLAPAGGRFYGYTF. The CDR3 coding sequence is TGTGCCAGCAGCTTAGCACCGGCAGGGGGGCGATTCTATGGCTACACCTTC. The variable domain in full, with the rest retrieved from reference TRBV7-9 and TRBJ1-2, is DTGVSQNPRHKITKRGQNVTFRCDPISEHNRLYWYRQTLGQGPEFLTYFQNEAQLEKSRLLSDRFSAERPKGSFSTLEIQRTEQGDSAMYLCASSLAPAGGRFYGYTFGSGTRLTVV.

The V gene is TRBV19, the J gene TRBJ2-3; 9 positions match TRBD2. After removal of 1 base from V and 7 bases from J, the junction contained 12 bases not matched to a gene. CDR1 LNHDA and CDR2 SQIVND come from the germline V gene (reference sequence). This CDR3 has 17 amino acids. In DNA form, the CDR3 reads TGTGCCAGTAGTATAGCCCCGCGGGCGGGAGGGCCACATACGCAGTATTTT. Translating gives CASSIAPRAGGPHTQYF.

V is TRBV5-1 and J is TRBJ1-1; a possible D gene is TRBD1 (6 bases). CDR3 size: 18 residues. CDR1 is SGHRS and CDR2 is YFSETQ in the germline V gene. Trimming removed 4 bases from V and 0 bases from J, with 22 bases in between. The DNA of the CDR3 is TGCGCCAGCAGCGGGGGGGCCCACGGACTGGGCATGAACACTGAAGCTTTCTTT. Its protein is CASSGGAHGLGMNTEAFF.

This clone was recorded only once. CDR3 sequence (DNA): TGTGCCAGCAGCTTAGGGGGGGGGCGTGCGGCCTACGAGCAGTACTTC. Protein sequence: CASSLGGGRAAYEQYF. The chain links TRBV7-9 to TRBJ2-7; tentative D call: TRBD2 (7 bases). The V gene lost 1 base and the J gene lost 2 bases, with 15 bases spanning the gap. The CDR3 length is 16 residues. Germline V gene lookup returns CDR1 SEHNR and CDR2 FQNEAQ (reference sequence). Complete variable domain (other parts from reference TRBV7-9 and TRBJ2-7): DTGVSQNPRHKITKRGQNVTFRCDPISEHNRLYWYRQTLGQGPEFLTYFQNEAQLEKSRLLSDRFSAERPKGSFSTLEIQRTEQGDSAMYLCASSLGGGRAAYEQYFGPGTRLTVT.

The J gene is TRBJ2-5, the V gene TRBV9; TRBD2 matches 8 bases. V gave up 0 bases and J gave up 2 bases; unmatched junction bases: 18. Germline V gene data show CDR1 as SGDLS and CDR2 as YYNGEE. This CDR3 is built from 20 residues. CDR3 nucleotides: TGTGCCAGCAGCGTAGCTACGGGGGGGGGCGCGGGAGGCGGTCAAGAGACCCAGTACTTC. Translating gives CASSVATGGGAGGGQETQYF. Variable domain in full (rest from reference TRBV9 and TRBJ2-5): DSGVTQTPKHLITATGQRVTLRCSPRSGDLSVYWYQQSLDQGLQFLIQYYNGEERAKGNILERFSAQQFPDLHSELNLSSLELGDSALYFCASSVATGGGAGGGQETQYFGPGTRLLVL.

This chain joins TRBV6-6 and TRBJ2-3; TRBD2 aligns across 11 bases. The CDR3 length is 16 residues. The V segment lost 7 bases and the J segment 1 base; nucleotides outside the gene matches: 7. Per the germline V gene, CDR1 is MNHNY and CDR2 is SVGAGI (reference sequence). The CDR3 DNA follows: TGTGCCAGCACCTACCTAGCGGGAGGTGGCACAGATACGCAGTATTTT. It codes for CASTYLAGGGTDTQYF.

The chain carries TRBV28 and TRBJ2-7; D gene uncertain. The germline gives CDR1 MDHEN, CDR2 SYDVKM. V was shortened by 5 bases and J by 2 bases, with 16 bases between the two germline ends. The CDR3 spans 15 residues. The CDR3 region is CASSTQREVPYEQYF. The CDR3 nucleotides are TGTGCCAGCAGTACCCAAAGAGAGGTCCCCTACGAGCAGTACTTC.

The table lists this clone with a count of one. The J gene is TRBJ2-1, the V gene TRBV30, with D possibly TRBD2 on 5 matching bases. Trimming shortened V by 3 bases and J by 8 bases, and 11 bases separated the two germline ends. Per the germline V gene, CDR1 is GTSNPN and CDR2 is SVGIG (reference sequence). This CDR3 region has 12 residues. In DNA, the CDR3 is TGTGCCTGGAGGGGGAGTGGCGATGAGCAGTTCTTC. The encoded protein is CAWRGSGDEQFF.

Concerning this clone itself: One end of the junction does not line up with germline, which may come from a read error. The CDR3 spells CASSLAQTDTQYF. The DNA for the CDR3 is TGTGCTAGCAGCTTAGCGCAGACAGATACGCAGTATTTT. The chain employs TRBV7-7 and TRBJ2-3, with D maybe TRBD2 (5 bases). The length of the CDR3 is 13 residues. Germline V lookup: CDR1 SSHAT, CDR2 FNYEAQ (reference sequence). The full variable domain, with the rest looked up from reference TRBV7-7 and TRBJ2-3, is GAGVSQSPRYKVTKRGQDVTLRCDPISSHATLYWYQQALGQGPEFLTYFNYEAQPDKSGLPSDRFSAERPEGSISTLTIQRTEQRDSAMYRCASSLAQTDTQYFGPGTRLTVL.

This clone has just one count. The V call is TRBV7-8, the J call TRBJ1-1; D is possibly TRBD1 (6 bases). The CDR3 loop spans 15 amino acids. Looked up from germline, CDR1 is SGHVS and CDR2 is FQNEAQ. Trimming removed 4 bases from V and 1 base from J, with 13 bases in between. CDR3: CASSSTGPTNTEAFF. The DNA for the CDR3 is TGTGCCAGCAGCTCTACAGGGCCTACGAACACTGAAGCTTTCTTT.

The V call is TRBV19, the J call TRBJ1-2; 10 positions match TRBD1. The germline V gene encodes CDR1 LNHDA and CDR2 SQIVND (reference sequence). V lost 5 bases to trimming and J lost 4 bases; unmatched junction nucleotides: 7. This CDR3 has 15 residues. CDR3 nucleotides: TGTGCCAGTAGTGCCGGGACAGGGGCTCCCTATGGCTACACCTTC. Translating it yields CASSAGTGAPYGYTF.

The V call is TRBV21-1, the J call TRBJ2-7; the DNA was not compared with TRBD2, the D call given in the table. TRBV21-1 is listed as a pseudogene. The length of the CDR3 is 13 residues. CDR3 sequence (DNA): TGTGCCAGCAGCAAAGGGGACTCGAGCGAGCAGTACTTC. Translating it yields CASSKGDSSEQYF.

The rearrangement uses TRBV18 and TRBJ1-4, with TRBD1 matching 7 bases. The CDR3 is made up of 15 amino acids. J was trimmed by 7 bases and V by 2 bases; bases with no gene match: 7. Germline CDR1 KGHSH, CDR2 LQKENI. Here the CDR3 DNA reads TGTGCCAGCTCACCAAAGACAGGGTTGAGTGAAAAACTGTTTTTT. Translation gives CASSPKTGLSEKLFF.

The chain links TRBV5-6 to TRBJ2-3, with D perhaps TRBD1 (5 bases). V was pared by 2 bases and J by 3 bases, with 22 bases between. Germline V gene sequence: CDR1 SGHDT, CDR2 YYEEEE. The CDR3 consists of 18 residues. The CDR3 reads CASSLYFRTHEGTDTQYF. Here the CDR3 DNA reads TGTGCCAGCAGCTTATACTTCAGGACACACGAAGGTACAGATACGCAGTATTTT.

The rearrangement joins TRBV9 to TRBJ2-1, with unresolved D. The germline V gene has CDR1 SGDLS and CDR2 YYNGEE. Trimming took 2 bases from V and 4 from J, leaving 10 bases between them. The CDR3 is made up of 14 amino acids. The CDR3 region has the DNA TGTGCCAGCAGCGTTGGGCAGATGTACAATGAGCAGTTCTTC. It encodes CASSVGQMYNEQFF.

The J gene is TRBJ2-2, the V gene TRBV9; 10 bases agree with TRBD1. The CDR3 runs to 15 residues. Germline values: CDR1 SGDLS, CDR2 YYNGEE. Trimming cost V 2 bases and J 6 bases; bases outside gene matches: 4. The CDR3 loop reads CASSVRDRGSGELFF. The CDR3 DNA sequence: TGTGCCAGCAGCGTCCGGGACAGGGGTTCCGGGGAGCTGTTTTTT.

The rearrangement uses TRBV7-9 and TRBJ2-2; D ambiguous. There are 11 residues in the CDR3. Deletions cut 1 base from V and 9 bases from J, with 3 bases between. Germline-derived CDR1 and CDR2 are SEHNR and FQNEAQ (reference sequence). CDR3 nucleotide sequence: TGTGCCAGCAGCTTAGACTGGGAGCTGTTTTTT. Its protein product is CASSLDWELFF.

V and J are TRBV12-5 and TRBJ1-1; 7 bases are a match to TRBD1. Trimming took 10 bases from V and 2 from J; bases not matched to a gene: 7. This CDR3 has 13 amino acids. Germline lookup yields CDR1 LGHNT and CDR2 FRNRAP. The CDR3 DNA follows: TGTGCTACTAACAGGGGTGATAACACTGAAGCTTTCTTT. Its protein product is CATNRGDNTEAFF.

The chain recombines TRBV7-7 with TRBJ2-3, with 11 bases fitting TRBD2. The germline V gene encodes CDR1 SSHAT and CDR2 FNYEAQ (reference sequence). The CDR3 length is 16 residues. In DNA form, the CDR3 reads TGTGCTAGCCCATTAGCGGGAGGGCGTGGCACAGATACGCAGTATTTT. Its translation is CASPLAGGRGTDTQYF.

The table lists this clone with a few counts. V is TRBV6-5 and J is TRBJ1-6; 8 nucleotides match TRBD1. Losses at the gene ends were 6 bases for V and 5 bases for J; bases not matched to a gene: 3. Germline loops: CDR1 MNHEY, CDR2 SVGAGI. CDR3 size: 14 residues. As DNA, the CDR3 is TGTGCCAGCAGGAGGACAGGGAATAATTCACCCCTCCACTTT. Encoded protein: CASRRTGNNSPLHF.